The sequence of this T cell receptor beta chain was determined in a study of post-analysis software for immune sequencing data. Across the whole study: Patients with relapsing-remitting, secondary progressive and progressive-relapsing multiple sclerosis courses were all represented.

cDNA libraries for TCR beta contained unique molecular identifiers. The T cell input of about 0.9 to 11 million gave roughly 0.5 million cDNA molecules. In TCRdb, the PCR reads were re-called with MiXCR into one record per CDR3 protein. The sample includes approximately 440,000 distinct CDR3 sequences, roughly 45% seen only once; the top ten take about 12%. Trimming took off 7 bases at V and 5 bases at J, with 21 bases between the two ends. The CDR3 runs 16 residues. CDR1 and CDR2 (germline): SNHLY, FYNNEI. General observations from the study: Roughly 5 TRBV segments occurring more often in patients than controls included TRBV5-6, TRBV5-1 and TRBV20-1.

With regard to this clonotype: What it binds is not known.

Sequencing used blood. This TCR came from a girl between 10 and 17 years old with multiple sclerosis. The J gene is TRBJ1-5, the V gene TRBV2; tentatively, D is TRBD1 (6 bases). The CDR3 DNA reads as TGTGCCAGCATGGGTACAGGAGGGGGAGGGTATCAGCCCCAGCATTTT. Amino acids: CASMGTGGGGYQPQHF.